This entry lists 16 T cell receptor beta chains sequenced from one sample in a study of CD8 T cells in ankylosing spondylitis. Findings and caveats of the study: Roughly 8 highly homologous variants made up a TCR beta motif that seemed to typify ankylosing spondylitis blood.

No antigens are known for them. One entry per CDR3 protein, called by TCRdb with MiXCR from the 5' RACE reads. Altogether around 94,000 distinct CDR3 sequences are present, roughly 10% being singletons, with the ten largest covering 25% to 35%. Source material: blood, either unsorted or a sorted T cell fraction (not recorded which). The receptor set was obtained from a male donor with ankylosing spondylitis.

V and J are TRBV11-3 and TRBJ2-1, with TRBD1 as a possible D gene (5 bases). CDR1 and CDR2 from the germline V gene are SGHNT and YENEEA. V lost 1 base and J lost 6, with 19 bases in between. CDR3 length: 17 residues. The CDR3 DNA sequence: TGTGCCAGCAGCTTAGCTGTGGGGTTGGGGCGCCCCAATGAGCAGTTCTTC. It yields the protein CASSLAVGLGRPNEQFF.

This clonotype showed up many times. V and J are TRBV5-6 and TRBJ2-3; 12 bases are shared with TRBD2. This CDR3 contains 15 residues. V lost 3 bases, J lost 5 bases, and 4 bases stayed unmatched. Germline CDR1 and CDR2: SGHDT and YYEEEE. Here the CDR3 reads CASSWTSGNGDTQYF. The CDR3 DNA reads TGTGCCAGCAGCTGGACTAGCGGGAATGGAGATACGCAGTATTTT.

This clonotype has at least ten counts. The chain employs TRBV2 and TRBJ2-7; D gene uncertain. The CDR3 contains 10 residues. Germline CDR1 reads SNHLY; CDR2 reads FYNNEI. V lost 3 bases and J 5 bases, leaving 2 bases between the germline ends. The CDR3 reads CASSDNEQYF. CDR3 in DNA: TGTGCCAGCAGTGATAACGAGCAGTACTTC.

This clonotype has ten or more counts. The chain has TRBV7-9 and TRBJ2-7; D gene uncertain. Germline values: CDR1 SEHNR, CDR2 FQNEAQ (reference sequence). The CDR3 is 15 residues long. V lost 2 bases, J lost 7 bases, and 18 bases lay in between. The CDR3 region is CASSLKRLDSWEQYF. DNA of the CDR3: TGTGCCAGCAGCTTAAAACGATTAGACTCATGGGAGCAGTACTTC.

The rearrangement uses TRBV7-9 and TRBJ1-2, with a weak D call TRBD1 (5 bases). The CDR3 is 15 residues long. Germline V CDR1 and CDR2: SEHNR, FQNEAQ (reference sequence). V was trimmed by 5 bases and J by 4 bases, leaving 17 bases between them. CDR3 residues: CASSPVAGLPYGYTF. CDR3 nucleotide sequence: TGTGCCAGCAGCCCCGTGGCAGGGCTCCCCTATGGCTACACCTTC.

Points on this clonotype: A clone one base away is much larger, so this may be a read error. The chain combines TRBV27 with TRBJ2-7, with 7 positions matching TRBD1. CDR3 size: 13 residues. The J segment lost 6 bases and the V segment lost 2 bases, leaving 4 bases of the junction unmatched. CDR1 and CDR2 from the germline V gene are MNHEY and SMNVEV (reference sequence). The DNA for the CDR3 is TGTGCCAGCAGTTTAGGGTCAGGGGGCGAGCAGTACTTC. Translated: CASSLGSGGEQYF.

This chain links TRBV27 with TRBJ2-1; D gene ambiguous. This CDR3 spans 13 amino acids. Germline assignment: CDR1 MNHEY and CDR2 SMNVEV (reference sequence). V was shortened by 3 bases and J by 8 bases, with 11 bases between the two germline ends. DNA of the CDR3: TGTGCCAGCAGTTTCTCGACCGAGGATGAGCAGTTCTTC. Its protein product is CASSFSTEDEQFF.

The chain combines TRBV6-1 with TRBJ1-1; TRBD1 matches at 11 bases. The CDR3 totals 16 residues. V dropped 0 bases and J dropped 6; count of bases not matched to a gene: 6. The germline V gene encodes CDR1 MNHNS and CDR2 SASEGT. CDR3 amino acids: CASSEAGTGGFAEAFF. The DNA of the CDR3 is TGTGCCAGCAGTGAAGCTGGGACAGGGGGATTCGCTGAAGCTTTCTTT.

This clonotype was counted between two and nine times. This chain connects TRBV24-1 to TRBJ1-2, with unresolved D. Trimming took off 0 bases at V and 7 bases at J, with 5 bases between the two ends. CDR1 and CDR2 from the germline V gene are KGHDR and SFDVKD. This CDR3 comprises 12 residues. The CDR3 DNA reads TGTGCCACCAGTGATTTGGAGGGTGGCTACACCTTC. Protein sequence: CATSDLEGGYTF.

This clonotype was counted at least ten times. The rearrangement links TRBV27 to TRBJ2-1; D not certain. Trimming left V 10 bases short and J 5 bases short, with 27 bases between. Per germline, CDR1 MNHEY and CDR2 SMNVEV (reference sequence). The CDR3 has 17 residues. CDR3 sequence reads: CATAPREVVDPDNEQFF. The CDR3 DNA follows: TGTGCCACCGCACCCCGAGAAGTAGTAGACCCCGACAATGAGCAGTTCTTC.

V is TRBV12-3 or TRBV12-4 and J is TRBJ2-3, with D perhaps TRBD1 (5 bases). Trimming shortened V by 0 bases and J by 5 bases, and 15 bases separated the two germline ends. The CDR3 runs to 16 residues. The CDR3 sequence is CASSLAAVQVLDTQYF. DNA for the CDR3: TGTGCCAGCAGTTTAGCGGCAGTACAGGTATTAGATACGCAGTATTTT.

This clonotype was seen at least ten times. The gene calls are TRBV27 and TRBJ2-7; tentatively, D is TRBD2 (6 bases). V was clipped by 3 bases and J by 5 bases, with 11 bases between them. The CDR3 loop spans 13 amino acids. The germline V gene has CDR1 MNHEY and CDR2 SMNVEV (reference sequence). CDR3: CASSFPGVNEQYF. CDR3 nucleotides: TGTGCCAGCAGTTTCCCGGGAGTAAACGAGCAGTACTTC.

This chain uses TRBV7-9 with TRBJ1-1; D is uncertain. V dropped 1 base and J dropped 0 bases, with 12 bases sitting between them. Germline lookup yields CDR1 SEHNR and CDR2 FQNEAQ (reference sequence). This CDR3 has 16 residues. CDR3 sequence reads: CASSLGAPRMNTEAFF. The CDR3 bases are TGTGCCAGCAGCTTAGGGGCCCCACGGATGAACACTGAAGCTTTCTTT.

This clonotype is categorized as medium-sized. V usage is TRBV6-2 or TRBV6-3 and J usage is TRBJ2-4; possibly TRBD2 for D (6 bases). V shed 6 bases and J shed 8 bases, with 17 bases lying between them. Germline CDR1 reads MNHEY; CDR2 reads SVGEGT. This CDR3 is built from 14 residues. The CDR3: CASRRRDWWHIQYF. CDR3 nucleotide sequence: TGTGCCAGCAGGCGCCGGGACTGGTGGCACATTCAGTACTTC.

In its sample, this clonotype was seen a few times. V usage is TRBV2 and J usage is TRBJ2-5, with TRBD1 as a possible D gene (6 bases). Germline CDR1 reads SNHLY; CDR2 reads FYNNEI. This CDR3 is 13 amino acids long. Deletions cut 3 bases from V and 7 bases from J, with 12 bases between. The CDR3, as DNA: TGTGCCAGCAGTGACACAGGGCGATGGACCCAGTACTTC. This encodes CASSDTGRWTQYF. Variable domain in full (rest from reference TRBV2 and TRBJ2-5): EPEVTQTPSHQVTQMGQEVILRCVPISNHLYFYWYRQILGQKVEFLVSFYNNEISEKSEIFDDQFSVERPDGSNFTLKIRSTKLEDSAMYFCASSDTGRWTQYFGPGTRLLVL.

The chain recombines TRBV27 with TRBJ2-3, with TRBD2 matching over 8 bases. The germline V gene encodes CDR1 MNHEY and CDR2 SMNVEV (reference sequence). V gave up 5 bases and J gave up 6 bases; unmatched junction bases: 7. This CDR3 is 14 amino acids long. CDR3 in amino acids: CASSPGTRGDTQYF. CDR3 coding DNA: TGTGCCAGCAGTCCGGGGACTAGGGGGGATACGCAGTATTTT.